A selection of T cell receptor beta chains follows, all from one sample in a study of blood T cell repertoires in COVID-19. The table came from immunoSEQ multiplex PCR; TCRdb's copy has only in-frame clones and leaves some out. The data hold about 150,000 clones, with approximately 78% observed a single time. Sequenced material: peripheral blood. The receptor source for this set is a man between 60 and 75 years old who had recovered from COVID-19. The CDR3 runs from the conserved cysteine through the conserved F or W. The order of the fields is V gene, clone size, D gene, J gene, CDR3 protein, CDR3 DNA. A D gene is named only where the DNA matches it firmly. Size is stated for part of the rows, as once, few or many counts, or as a class when the clone is expanded.

>TRBV18|NA|NA|TRBJ2-7
CASSSRWEQYF
TGTGCCAGCTCGTCCAGATGGGAGCAGTACTTC
>TRBV24-1|NA|NA|TRBJ1-5
CATSDSAGAGSNQPQHF
TGTGCCACCAGTGATTCGGCGGGGGCCGGAAGCAATCAGCCCCAGCATTTT
>TRBV7-3|NA|NA|TRBJ2-2
CASSATGANTGELFF
TGTGCCAGCAGCGCGACAGGTGCGAACACCGGGGAGCTGTTTTTT
>TRBV2|NA|TRBD1|TRBJ1-4
CASSRLGQGDEKLFF
TGTGCCAGCAGCCGTTTGGGACAGGGGGATGAAAAACTGTTTTTT
>TRBV3-1/TRBV3-2|NA|NA|TRBJ1-6
CASSRGPYNSPLHF
TGTGCCAGCAGCCGAGGCCCCTATAATTCACCCCTCCACTTT
>TRBV6-5|NA|TRBD2|TRBJ2-1
CASRLAGTRGNEQFF
TGTGCCAGCAGACTAGCGGGAACCCGAGGGAATGAGCAGTTCTTC
>TRBV2|NA|NA|TRBJ1-5
CASSEAYGLGQPQHF
TGTGCCAGCAGTGAAGCGTATGGGCTCGGTCAGCCCCAGCATTTT
>TRBV9|few|NA|TRBJ2-3
CASSVGRAATDTQYF
TGTGCCAGCAGCGTAGGGCGGGCCGCCACAGATACGCAGTATTTT
>TRBV29-1|NA|TRBD1|TRBJ2-5
CSVSGTGEETQYF
TGCAGCGTTTCCGGGACAGGGGAAGAGACCCAGTACTTC
>TRBV5-4|NA|NA|TRBJ2-1
CASSLRLDYNEQFF
TGTGCCAGCAGCTTGAGACTTGATTACAATGAGCAGTTCTTC
>TRBV7-2|NA|TRBD2|TRBJ2-7
CASSPGLAPRGEQYF
TGTGCCAGCAGCCCGGGACTAGCACCTAGAGGCGAGCAGTACTTC
>TRBV19|NA|TRBD1|TRBJ1-5
CASSSQQGIAGQPQHF
TGTGCCAGTAGTTCTCAACAGGGGATTGCAGGTCAGCCCCAGCATTTT
>TRBV3-1/TRBV3-2|NA|TRBD1|TRBJ2-7
CASSQDRTGDYEQYF
TGTGCCAGCAGCCAAGATCGGACAGGGGACTACGAGCAGTACTTC
>TRBV19|NA|NA|TRBJ1-1
CASRSDGDTEAFF
TGTGCCAGTAGATCAGACGGAGACACTGAAGCTTTCTTT
>TRBV7-3|NA|NA|TRBJ2-5
CASSLLRRETQYF
TGTGCCAGCAGCTTATTGCGCCGGGAGACCCAGTACTTC
>TRBV28|NA|NA|TRBJ2-1
CASSLSQSNEQFF
TGTGCCAGCAGTTTAAGCCAATCAAATGAGCAGTTCTTC
>TRBV10-3|NA|TRBD1|TRBJ2-7
CAISDGTGWAYEQYF
TGTGCCATCAGTGACGGGACAGGGTGGGCCTACGAGCAGTACTTC
>TRBV2|NA|NA|TRBJ1-1
CASSERGAGGTEAFF
TGTGCCAGCAGTGAGAGAGGGGCAGGAGGGACTGAAGCTTTCTTT
>TRBV19|NA|TRBD2|TRBJ2-1
CASSVSSGRTGWGNEQFF
TGTGCCAGTAGTGTTTCTAGCGGGAGAACGGGATGGGGCAATGAGCAGTTCTTC
>TRBV5-1|NA|TRBD1|TRBJ1-5
CASSEQGAWNQPQHF
TGCGCCAGCAGCGAACAGGGGGCTTGGAATCAGCCCCAGCATTTT
>TRBV12-5|NA|NA|TRBJ2-7
CASGHYRVMYEQYF
TGTGCTAGTGGACATTACAGGGTGATGTACGAGCAGTACTTC
>TRBV25-1|NA|NA|TRBJ2-5
CASSVQTAQETQYF
TGTGCCAGCAGTGTCCAGACAGCCCAAGAGACCCAGTACTTC
>TRBV24-1|once|NA|TRBJ2-1
CATSDSQQYNEQFF
TGTGCCACCAGTGATAGTCAACAGTACAATGAGCAGTTCTTC
>TRBV5-6|NA|NA|TRBJ2-5
CASDRTVGKETQYF
TGTGCCAGCGACCGGACAGTTGGGAAAGAGACCCAGTACTTC
>TRBV18|NA|TRBD1|TRBJ2-3
CASASSDRASDTQYF
TGTGCCAGCGCGTCCTCGGACAGGGCGTCAGATACGCAGTATTTT
>TRBV11-3|NA|NA|TRBJ2-5
CASSLSSGQTQYF
TGTGCCAGCAGCTTATCCAGCGGGCAGACCCAGTACTTC
>TRBV19|NA|NA|TRBJ2-7
CASSGAVQSSYEQYF
TGTGCCAGTAGCGGAGCGGTACAGAGCTCCTACGAGCAGTACTTC
>TRBV19|NA|TRBD2|TRBJ2-7
CASRSGRSSYEQYF
TGTGCCAGTAGAAGCGGGAGGAGCTCCTACGAGCAGTACTTC
>TRBV28|NA|NA|TRBJ2-1
CASSLAELDNEQFF
TGTGCCAGCAGTTTAGCAGAGCTAGACAATGAGCAGTTCTTC
>TRBV5-1|few|TRBD1|TRBJ2-7
CASSVTGAGLEQYF
TGCGCCAGCAGCGTGACAGGGGCAGGGCTCGAGCAGTACTTC
>TRBV6-1|NA|NA|TRBJ2-2
CASSEGPQVAELFF
TGTGCCAGCAGTGAAGGCCCACAGGTGGCGGAGCTGTTTTTT
>TRBV11-2|NA|TRBD2|TRBJ2-2
CASSSIAGGRTGELFF
TGTGCCAGCAGTTCAATAGCGGGAGGTCGGACCGGGGAGCTGTTTTTT
>TRBV4-2|NA|TRBD2|TRBJ2-2
CASSPRTSGRGAGELFF
TGTGCCAGCAGCCCAAGGACTAGCGGGAGAGGGGCCGGGGAGCTGTTTTTT
>TRBV28|NA|NA|TRBJ1-3
CASNSLGTISGNTIYF
TGTGCCAGCAATTCCCTAGGGACAATCTCTGGAAACACCATATATTTT
>TRBV5-8|few|TRBD2|TRBJ2-1
CASSTLAGAGNEQFF
TGTGCCAGCAGCACCCTAGCGGGAGCGGGCAATGAGCAGTTCTTC
>TRBV6-4|NA|TRBD1|TRBJ2-7
CASSPPGQSYEQYF
TGTGCCAGCAGTCCTCCGGGACAGTCCTACGAGCAGTACTTC
>TRBV30|NA|TRBD1|TRBJ1-4
CAWSESTGAEKLFF
TGTGCCTGGAGTGAATCGACAGGGGCTGAAAAACTGTTTTTT
>TRBV7-7|NA|TRBD1|TRBJ1-2
CASSWPGPGQMDGYTF
TGTGCTAGCAGCTGGCCGGGCCCGGGACAGATGGATGGCTACACCTTC
>TRBV11-1|few|TRBD1|TRBJ1-1
CASSLDRGSSEAFF
TGTGCCAGCAGCTTAGACAGGGGAAGCTCTGAAGCTTTCTTT
>TRBV28|NA|NA|TRBJ1-2
CASSYLGGARGYTF
TGTGCCAGCAGTTACCTTGGGGGGGCGAGGGGCTACACCTTC
>TRBV19|NA|NA|TRBJ1-1
CATADRLNTEAFF
TGTGCCACCGCCGACAGATTGAACACTGAAGCTTTCTTT
>TRBV3-1/TRBV3-2|few|NA|TRBJ1-2
CASSHDPYRVDGYTF
TGTGCCAGCAGCCATGACCCCTACAGGGTCGATGGCTACACCTTC
>TRBV5-6|NA|NA|TRBJ1-1
CASSWGHSEAFF
TGTGCCAGCAGCTGGGGACACTCTGAAGCTTTCTTT
>TRBV7-3|NA|TRBD1|TRBJ2-6
CASSSLGTGLFVDSGANVLTF
TGTGCCAGCAGCTCATTGGGGACAGGGCTTTTTGTCGACTCTGGGGCCAACGTCCTGACTTTC
>TRBV4-1|NA|NA|TRBJ2-7
CASSQEKTGRSHEQYF
TGCGCCAGCAGCCAAGAAAAGACAGGTCGAAGTCACGAGCAGTACTTC
>TRBV3-1/TRBV3-2|NA|NA|TRBJ1-1
CASSQDRMNTEAFF
TGTGCCAGCAGCCAGGACAGAATGAACACTGAAGCTTTCTTT
>TRBV7-2|NA|NA|TRBJ1-6
CASSSQGGDSALHF
TGTGCCAGCAGCTCACAGGGAGGGGATTCGGCCCTCCACTTT